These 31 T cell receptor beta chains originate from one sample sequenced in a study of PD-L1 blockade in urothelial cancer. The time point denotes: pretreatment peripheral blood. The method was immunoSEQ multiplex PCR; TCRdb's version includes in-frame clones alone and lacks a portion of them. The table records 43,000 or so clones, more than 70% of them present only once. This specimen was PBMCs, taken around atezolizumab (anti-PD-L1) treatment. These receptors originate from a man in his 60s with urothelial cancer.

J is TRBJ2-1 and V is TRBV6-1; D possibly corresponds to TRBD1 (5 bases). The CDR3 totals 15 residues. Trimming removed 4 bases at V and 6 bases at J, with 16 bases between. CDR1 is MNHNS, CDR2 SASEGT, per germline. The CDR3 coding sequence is TGTGCCAGCAGTGGGGGTTACAGGATGGCCAATGAGCAGTTCTTC. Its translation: CASSGGYRMANEQFF.

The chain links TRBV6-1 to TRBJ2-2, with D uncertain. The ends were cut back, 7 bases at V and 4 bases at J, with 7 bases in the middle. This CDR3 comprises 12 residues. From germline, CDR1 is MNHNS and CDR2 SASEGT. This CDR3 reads CASKPTTGELFF. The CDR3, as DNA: TGTGCCAGCAAACCTACCACCGGGGAGCTGTTTTTT.

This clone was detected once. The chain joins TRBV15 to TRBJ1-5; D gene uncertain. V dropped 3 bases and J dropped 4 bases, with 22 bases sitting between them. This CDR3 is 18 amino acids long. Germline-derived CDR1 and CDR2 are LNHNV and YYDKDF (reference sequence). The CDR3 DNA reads TGTGCCACCAGCAGCGGGCCGCAGTTTATGAGGGAGAATCAGCCCCAGCATTTT. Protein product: CATSSGPQFMRENQPQHF. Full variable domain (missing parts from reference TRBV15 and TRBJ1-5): DAMVIQNPRYQVTQFGKPVTLSCSQTLNHNVMYWYQQKSSQAPKLLFHYYDKDFNNEADTPDNFQSRRPNTSFCFLDIRSPGLGDTAMYLCATSSGPQFMRENQPQHFGDGTRLSIL.

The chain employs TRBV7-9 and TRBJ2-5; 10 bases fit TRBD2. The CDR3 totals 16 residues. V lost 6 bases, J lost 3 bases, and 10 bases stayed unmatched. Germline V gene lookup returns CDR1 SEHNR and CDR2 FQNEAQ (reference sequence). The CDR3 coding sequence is TGTGCCAGCAGTGGGTCCCGGACTAGCGGAAAAGAGACCCAGTACTTC. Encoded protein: CASSGSRTSGKETQYF.

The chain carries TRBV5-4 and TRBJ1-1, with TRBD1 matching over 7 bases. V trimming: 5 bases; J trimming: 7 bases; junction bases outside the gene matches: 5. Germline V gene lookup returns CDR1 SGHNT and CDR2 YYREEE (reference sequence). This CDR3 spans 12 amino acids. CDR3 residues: CASRRTGGEAFF. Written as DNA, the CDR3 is TGTGCCAGCAGACGGACAGGCGGTGAAGCTTTCTTT.

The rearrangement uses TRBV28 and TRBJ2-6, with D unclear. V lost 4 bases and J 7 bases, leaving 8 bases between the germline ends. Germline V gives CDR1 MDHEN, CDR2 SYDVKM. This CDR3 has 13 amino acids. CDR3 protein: CASSSPGANVLTF. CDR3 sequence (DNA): TGTGCCAGCAGTTCCCCAGGCGCCAACGTCCTGACTTTC.

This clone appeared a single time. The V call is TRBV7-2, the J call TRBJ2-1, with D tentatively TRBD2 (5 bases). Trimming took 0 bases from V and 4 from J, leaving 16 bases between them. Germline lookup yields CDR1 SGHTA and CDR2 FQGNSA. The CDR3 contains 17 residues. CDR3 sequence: CASSLAGAAVLYNEQFF. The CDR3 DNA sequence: TGTGCCAGCAGCTTAGCGGGCGCAGCGGTGCTATACAATGAGCAGTTCTTC.

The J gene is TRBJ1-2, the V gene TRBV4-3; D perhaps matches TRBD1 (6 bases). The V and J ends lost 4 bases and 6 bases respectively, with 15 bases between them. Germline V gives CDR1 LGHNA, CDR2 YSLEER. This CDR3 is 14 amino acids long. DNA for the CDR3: TGCGCCAGCAGCCTGCAACAGGGTTCGGATGGCTACACCTTC. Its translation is CASSLQQGSDGYTF.

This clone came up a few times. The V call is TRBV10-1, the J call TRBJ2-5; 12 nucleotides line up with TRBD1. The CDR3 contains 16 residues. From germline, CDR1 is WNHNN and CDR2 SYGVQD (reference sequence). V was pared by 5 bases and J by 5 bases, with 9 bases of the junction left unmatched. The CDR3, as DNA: TGCGCCAGCAGTTATGAGCGGGACAGGGGGCTGGAGACCCAGTACTTC. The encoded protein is CASSYERDRGLETQYF.

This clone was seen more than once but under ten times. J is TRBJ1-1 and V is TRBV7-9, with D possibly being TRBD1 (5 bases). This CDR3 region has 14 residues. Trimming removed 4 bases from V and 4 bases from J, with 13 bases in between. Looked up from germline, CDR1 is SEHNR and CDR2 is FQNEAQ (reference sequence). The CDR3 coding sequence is TGTGCCAGCAGCTCCCAGGGTTTCGGCACTGAAGCTTTCTTT. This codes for CASSSQGFGTEAFF.

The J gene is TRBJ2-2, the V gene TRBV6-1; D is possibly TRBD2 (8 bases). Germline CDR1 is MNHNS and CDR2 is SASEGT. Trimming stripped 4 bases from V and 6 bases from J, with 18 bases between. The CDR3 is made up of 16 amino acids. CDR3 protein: CASSVPGQRGSGELFF. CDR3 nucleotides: TGTGCCAGCAGTGTACCGGGACAGCGGGGGTCCGGGGAGCTGTTTTTT.

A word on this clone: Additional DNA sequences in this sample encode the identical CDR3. This CDR3 is CASRRTSGGSSYNEQFF. The CDR3 bases are TGTGCCAGCAGGCGAACTAGCGGGGGCAGCTCCTACAATGAGCAGTTCTTC. J is TRBJ2-1 and V is TRBV7-2; 11 nucleotides align to TRBD2. Germline V gene data show CDR1 as SGHTA and CDR2 as FQGNSA. Trimming at V came to 6 bases and at J to 0 bases, leaving 7 bases not matched to a gene. CDR3 length: 17 amino acids.

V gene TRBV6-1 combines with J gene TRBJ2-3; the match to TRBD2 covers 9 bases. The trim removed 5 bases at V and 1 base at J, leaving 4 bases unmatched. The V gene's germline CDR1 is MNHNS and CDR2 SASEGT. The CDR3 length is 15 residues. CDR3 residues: CASSLQRGGTDTQYF. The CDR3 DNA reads TGTGCCAGCAGTCTGCAGCGGGGGGGCACAGATACGCAGTATTTT.

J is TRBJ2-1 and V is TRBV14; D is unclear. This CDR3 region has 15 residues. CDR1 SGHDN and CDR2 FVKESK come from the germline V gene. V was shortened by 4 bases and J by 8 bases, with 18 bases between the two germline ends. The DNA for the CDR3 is TGTGCCAGCAGCCTCGTCATAATCCGCCGGGATGAGCAGTTCTTC. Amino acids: CASSLVIIRRDEQFF.

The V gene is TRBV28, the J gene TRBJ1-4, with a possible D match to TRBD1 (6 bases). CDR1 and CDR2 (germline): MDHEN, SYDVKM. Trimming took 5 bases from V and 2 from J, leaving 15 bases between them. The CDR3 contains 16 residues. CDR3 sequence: CASSNLGGRTNEKLFF. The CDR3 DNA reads TGTGCCAGCAGTAACCTGGGGGGGCGCACTAATGAAAAACTGTTTTTT. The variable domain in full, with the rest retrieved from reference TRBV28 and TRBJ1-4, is DVKVTQSSRYLVKRTGEKVFLECVQDMDHENMFWYRQDPGLGLRLIYFSYDVKMKEKGDIPEGYSVSREKKERFSLILESASTNQTSMYLCASSNLGGRTNEKLFFGSGTQLSVL.

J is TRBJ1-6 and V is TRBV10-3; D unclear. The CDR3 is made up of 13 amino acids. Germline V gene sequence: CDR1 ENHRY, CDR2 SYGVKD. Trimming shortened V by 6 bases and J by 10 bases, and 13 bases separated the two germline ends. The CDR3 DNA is TGTGCCATCAGGGACGAAGGGAGCTCACCCCTCCACTTT. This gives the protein CAIRDEGSSPLHF.

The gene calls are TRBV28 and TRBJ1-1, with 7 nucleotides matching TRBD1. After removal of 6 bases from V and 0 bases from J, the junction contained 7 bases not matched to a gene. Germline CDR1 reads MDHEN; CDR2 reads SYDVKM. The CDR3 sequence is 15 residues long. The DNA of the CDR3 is TGTGCCAGCAGGTACGGACAGGTTTTGAACACTGAAGCTTTCTTT. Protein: CASRYGQVLNTEAFF. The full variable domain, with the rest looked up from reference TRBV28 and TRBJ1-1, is DVKVTQSSRYLVKRTGEKVFLECVQDMDHENMFWYRQDPGLGLRLIYFSYDVKMKEKGDIPEGYSVSREKKERFSLILESASTNQTSMYLCASRYGQVLNTEAFFGQGTRLTVV.

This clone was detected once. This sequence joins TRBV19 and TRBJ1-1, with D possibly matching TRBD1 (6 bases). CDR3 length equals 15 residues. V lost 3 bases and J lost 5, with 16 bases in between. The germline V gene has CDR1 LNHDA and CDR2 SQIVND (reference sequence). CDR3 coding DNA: TGTGCCAGTAGTATCACCTTGGGGGCTAGTACTGAAGCTTTCTTT. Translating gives CASSITLGASTEAFF.

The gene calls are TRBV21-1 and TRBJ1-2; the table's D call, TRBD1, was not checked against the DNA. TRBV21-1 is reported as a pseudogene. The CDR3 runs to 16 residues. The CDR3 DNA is TGTGCCAGCAGCAAAGCATGGGGACAGACCTCTCTTGGCTACACCTTC. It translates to CASSKAWGQTSLGYTF.

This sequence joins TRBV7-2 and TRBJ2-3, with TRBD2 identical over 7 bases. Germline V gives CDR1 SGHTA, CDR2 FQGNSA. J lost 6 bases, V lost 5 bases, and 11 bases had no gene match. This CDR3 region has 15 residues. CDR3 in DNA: TGTGCCAGCAGCGCCCGAGCGGGGTTAGAGGATACGCAGTATTTT. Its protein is CASSARAGLEDTQYF.

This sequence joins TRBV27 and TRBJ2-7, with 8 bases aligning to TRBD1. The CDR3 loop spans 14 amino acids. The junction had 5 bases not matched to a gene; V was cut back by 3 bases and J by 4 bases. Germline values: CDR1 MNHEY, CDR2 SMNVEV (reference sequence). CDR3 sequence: CASSLAQGAYEQYF. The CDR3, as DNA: TGTGCCAGCAGTTTGGCTCAGGGGGCGTACGAGCAGTACTTC.

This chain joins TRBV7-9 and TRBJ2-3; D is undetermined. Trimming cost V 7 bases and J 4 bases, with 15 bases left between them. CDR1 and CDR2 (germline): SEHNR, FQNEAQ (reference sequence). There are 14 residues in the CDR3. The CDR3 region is CASITSGRSDTQYF. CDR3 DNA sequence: TGTGCCAGCATTACGAGTGGTCGGTCAGATACGCAGTATTTT.

The CDR3 loop is CASSARASDETQYF. In DNA, the CDR3 is TGTGCCAGCAGCGCCAGAGCGTCTGACGAGACCCAGTACTTC. This chain uses TRBV9 with TRBJ2-5; D gene uncertain. With 3 bases removed from V and 5 bases from J, the gap between germline ends came to 14 bases. Germline V gene lookup returns CDR1 SGDLS and CDR2 YYNGEE. This CDR3 comprises 14 residues.

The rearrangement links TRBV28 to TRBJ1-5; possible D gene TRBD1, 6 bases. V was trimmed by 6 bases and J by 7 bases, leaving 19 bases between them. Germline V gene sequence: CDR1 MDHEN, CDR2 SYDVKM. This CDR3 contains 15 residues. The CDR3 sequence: CASSHPTGSSQPQHF. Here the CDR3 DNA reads TGTGCCAGCAGCCACCCCACAGGGTCTTCGCAGCCCCAGCATTTT.

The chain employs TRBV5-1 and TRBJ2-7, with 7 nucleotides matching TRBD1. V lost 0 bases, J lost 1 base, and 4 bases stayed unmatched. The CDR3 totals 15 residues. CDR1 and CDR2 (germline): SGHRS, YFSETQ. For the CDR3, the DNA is TGCGCCAGCAGCTTGGATTCCAGGGGGTCCTACGAGCAGTACTTC. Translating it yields CASSLDSRGSYEQYF.

The CDR3 DNA is TGTGCCAGCAGTCCGTGGACTTCGGGGAGCAATCAGCCCCAGCATTTT. It is translated as CASSPWTSGSNQPQHF. This chain joins TRBV28 and TRBJ1-5; D is undetermined. This CDR3 comprises 16 residues. The germline V and J ends were trimmed by 5 bases and 1 base, with 15 bases remaining between them. The germline V gene encodes CDR1 MDHEN and CDR2 SYDVKM. The full variable domain, rest sourced from reference TRBV28 and TRBJ1-5, is DVKVTQSSRYLVKRTGEKVFLECVQDMDHENMFWYRQDPGLGLRLIYFSYDVKMKEKGDIPEGYSVSREKKERFSLILESASTNQTSMYLCASSPWTSGSNQPQHFGDGTRLSIL.

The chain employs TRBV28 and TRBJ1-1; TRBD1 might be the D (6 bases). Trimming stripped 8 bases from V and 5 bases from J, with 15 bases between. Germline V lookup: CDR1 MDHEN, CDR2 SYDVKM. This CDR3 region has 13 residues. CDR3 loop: CASCGGRRTEAFF. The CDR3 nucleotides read TGTGCCAGCTGCGGGGGCCGGAGGACTGAAGCTTTCTTT. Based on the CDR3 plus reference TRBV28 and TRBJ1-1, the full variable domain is DVKVTQSSRYLVKRTGEKVFLECVQDMDHENMFWYRQDPGLGLRLIYFSYDVKMKEKGDIPEGYSVSREKKERFSLILESASTNQTSMYLCASCGGRRTEAFFGQGTRLTVV.

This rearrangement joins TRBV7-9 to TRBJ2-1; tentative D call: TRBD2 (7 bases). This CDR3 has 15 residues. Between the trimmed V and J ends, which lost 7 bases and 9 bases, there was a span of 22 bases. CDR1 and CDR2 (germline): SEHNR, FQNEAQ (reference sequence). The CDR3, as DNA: TGTGCCAGCAACCGAGGGGGGGGCAGTGAGAGTGAGCAGTTCTTC. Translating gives CASNRGGGSESEQFF. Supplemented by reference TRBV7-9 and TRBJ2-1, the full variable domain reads DTGVSQNPRHKITKRGQNVTFRCDPISEHNRLYWYRQTLGQGPEFLTYFQNEAQLEKSRLLSDRFSAERPKGSFSTLEIQRTEQGDSAMYLCASNRGGGSESEQFFGPGTRLTVL.

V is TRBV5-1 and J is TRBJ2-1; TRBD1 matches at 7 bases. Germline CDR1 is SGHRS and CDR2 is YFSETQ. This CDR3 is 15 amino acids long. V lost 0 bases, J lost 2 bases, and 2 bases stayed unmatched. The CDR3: CASSLGDSPYNEQFF. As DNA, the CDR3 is TGCGCCAGCAGCTTGGGGGACAGTCCCTACAATGAGCAGTTCTTC.

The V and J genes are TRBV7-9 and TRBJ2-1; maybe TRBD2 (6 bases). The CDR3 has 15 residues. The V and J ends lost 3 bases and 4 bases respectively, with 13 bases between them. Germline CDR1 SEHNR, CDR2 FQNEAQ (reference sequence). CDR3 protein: CASSFVSGRYNEQFF. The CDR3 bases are TGTGCCAGCAGCTTCGTTAGCGGTCGTTACAATGAGCAGTTCTTC.

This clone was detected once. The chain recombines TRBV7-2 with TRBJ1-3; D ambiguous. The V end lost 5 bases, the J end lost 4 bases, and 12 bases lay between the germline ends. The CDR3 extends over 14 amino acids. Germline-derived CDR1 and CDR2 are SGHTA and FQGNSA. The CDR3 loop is CASSVLTPGNTIYF. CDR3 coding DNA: TGTGCCAGCAGCGTACTTACCCCGGGAAACACCATATATTTT. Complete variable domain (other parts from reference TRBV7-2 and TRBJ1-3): GAGVSQSPSNKVTEKGKDVELRCDPISGHTALYWYRQSLGQGLEFLIYFQGNSAPDKSGLPSDRFSAERTGGSVSTLTIQRTQQEDSAVYLCASSVLTPGNTIYFGEGSWLTVV.